A selection of T cell receptor beta chains follows, all from one sample in a study of CD8+ T cells in alopecia areata. Sequencing used immunoSEQ multiplex PCR; TCRdb keeps in-frame clones, though not all of them. This repertoire shows 60,000 to 85,000 clones, roughly 30% found once; its top ten account for 14% to 15%. This sample comprised CD8+ T cells sorted from blood, obtained at week 4, from a patient treated with tofacitinib. These receptors came from a human donor with alopecia areata. Each CDR3 is given without its conserved first and last residue.

J: TRBJ2-7; V: TRBV6-6; CDR3: ASRPPGQGTYEQY
J: TRBJ2-1; V: TRBV6-1; CDR3: ASRPAGGWYNEQF
J: TRBJ2-7; V: TRBV19; CDR3: ASSIGGPMGNEQY
J: TRBJ1-1; V: TRBV11-2; CDR3: ASSLPRNTEAF
J: TRBJ2-7; V: TRBV27; CDR3: ASSPFRLAGDREQY
J: TRBJ2-1; V: TRBV28; CDR3: ASSPLERLSSYNEQF
J: TRBJ2-3; V: TRBV7-2; CDR3: ASSLVAGPDTQY
J: TRBJ1-1; V: TRBV6-5; CDR3: ASSSPSRTEAF
J: TRBJ2-3; V: TRBV7-2; CDR3: ASSLVPLAGHTQY
J: TRBJ2-1; V: TRBV29-1; CDR3: SVVDGYNEQF
J: TRBJ2-3; V: TRBV27; CDR3: ASSSTSGAGDTQY
J: TRBJ1-2; V: TRBV29-1; CDR3: SGGESIYGYT
J: TRBJ2-1; V: TRBV27; CDR3: ASSLGGGDNEQF
J: TRBJ2-7; V: TRBV29-1; CDR3: SVGGGRGYEQY
J: TRBJ2-2; V: TRBV23-1; CDR3: ASTPGPRGTNSNTGELF
J: TRBJ2-1; V: TRBV13; CDR3: ASSIAGGPSVEQF
J: TRBJ2-2; V: TRBV5-1; CDR3: ASRLSGELF
J: TRBJ1-2; V: TRBV29-1; CDR3: SASLQGYGYT
J: TRBJ2-1; V: TRBV27; CDR3: ASTLGNEQF
J: TRBJ1-2; V: TRBV29-1; CDR3: SVREYGYT
J: TRBJ2-4; V: TRBV30; CDR3: AWSVRIIGVRNIQY
J: TRBJ1-4; V: TRBV29-1; CDR3: SVAGGPGEEGEKLF
J: TRBJ2-4; V: TRBV21-1; CDR3: ASKGILAKNIQY
J: TRBJ2-7; V: TRBV28; CDR3: AAGLAEYEQY
J: TRBJ1-1; V: TRBV29-1; CDR3: SVEKGNTEAF
J: TRBJ1-1; V: TRBV30; CDR3: AWRNRNTEAF
J: TRBJ2-7; V: TRBV7-8; CDR3: ASSRRAPSGTTYEQY
J: TRBJ1-1; V: TRBV23-1; CDR3: ASSHEYRTHTEAF
J: TRBJ1-2; V: TRBV7-8; CDR3: ASSFIGQPETNYGYT